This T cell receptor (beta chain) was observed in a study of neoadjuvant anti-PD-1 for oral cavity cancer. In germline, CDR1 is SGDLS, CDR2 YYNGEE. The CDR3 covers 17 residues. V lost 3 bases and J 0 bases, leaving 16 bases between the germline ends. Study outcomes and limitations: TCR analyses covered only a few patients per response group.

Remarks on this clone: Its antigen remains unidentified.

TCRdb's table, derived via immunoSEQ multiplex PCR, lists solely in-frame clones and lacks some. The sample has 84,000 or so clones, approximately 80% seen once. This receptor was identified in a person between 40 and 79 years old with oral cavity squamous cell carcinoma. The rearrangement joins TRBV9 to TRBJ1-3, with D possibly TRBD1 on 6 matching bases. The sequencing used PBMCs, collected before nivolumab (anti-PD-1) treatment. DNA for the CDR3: TGTGCCAGCAGCGCCGTCCCAGGGGACATCTCTGGAAACACCATATATTTT. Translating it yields CASSAVPGDISGNTIYF.